This TCR beta chain was observed in a study of preoperative IRX-2 immunotherapy in early breast cancer. Stated treatment: preoperative locoregional IRX-2 cytokine immunotherapy. Sequencing used immunoSEQ multiplex PCR; TCRdb keeps in-frame clones, though not all of them. The data contain roughly 42,000 clones, about 72% of them seen just once; the ten biggest clones take up roughly 1.2%. Trimming cost V 2 bases and J 3 bases; bases outside gene matches: 17. In germline, CDR1 is SGHNT, CDR2 YENEEA. The CDR3 has 20 amino acids. The sequencing here drew on tumor tissue, taken after IRX-2 immunotherapy. J is TRBJ1-5 and V is TRBV11-3; TRBD1 matches 9 bases. This sequence was found in a human donor with breast cancer. CDR3 in DNA: TGTGCCAGCAGCTTACCGTGGGACAGGGTACACACCTACCCCAATCAGCCCCAGCATTTT. It codes for CASSLPWDRVHTYPNQPQHF.